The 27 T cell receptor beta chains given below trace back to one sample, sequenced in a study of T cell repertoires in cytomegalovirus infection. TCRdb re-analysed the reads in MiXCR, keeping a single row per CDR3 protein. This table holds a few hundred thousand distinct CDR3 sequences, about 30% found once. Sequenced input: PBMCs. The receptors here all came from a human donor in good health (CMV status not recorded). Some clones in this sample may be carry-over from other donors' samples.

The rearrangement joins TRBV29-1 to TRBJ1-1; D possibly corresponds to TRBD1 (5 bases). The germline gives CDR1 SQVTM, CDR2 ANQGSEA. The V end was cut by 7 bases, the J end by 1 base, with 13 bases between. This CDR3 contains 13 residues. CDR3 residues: CSAQSTANTEAFF. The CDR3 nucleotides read TGCAGCGCACAATCGACAGCGAACACTGAAGCTTTCTTT.

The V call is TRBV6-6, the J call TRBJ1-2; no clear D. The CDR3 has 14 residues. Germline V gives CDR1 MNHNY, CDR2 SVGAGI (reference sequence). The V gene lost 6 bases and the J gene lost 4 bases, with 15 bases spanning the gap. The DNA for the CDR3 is TGTGCCAGCAGGTCACAGCAGGTACGCTATGGCTACACCTTC. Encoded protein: CASRSQQVRYGYTF.

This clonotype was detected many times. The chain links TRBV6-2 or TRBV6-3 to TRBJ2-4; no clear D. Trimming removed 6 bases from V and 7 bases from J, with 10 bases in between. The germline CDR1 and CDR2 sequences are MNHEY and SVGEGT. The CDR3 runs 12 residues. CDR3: CASSPTRNIQYF. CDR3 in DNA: TGTGCCAGCAGCCCGACCAGGAACATTCAGTACTTC.

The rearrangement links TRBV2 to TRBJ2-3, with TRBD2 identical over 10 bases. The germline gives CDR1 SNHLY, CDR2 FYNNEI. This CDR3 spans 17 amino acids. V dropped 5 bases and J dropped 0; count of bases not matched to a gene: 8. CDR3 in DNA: TGTGCCAGCAGTCGCCATACTAGCGGGGATAGCACAGATACGCAGTATTTT. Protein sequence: CASSRHTSGDSTDTQYF.

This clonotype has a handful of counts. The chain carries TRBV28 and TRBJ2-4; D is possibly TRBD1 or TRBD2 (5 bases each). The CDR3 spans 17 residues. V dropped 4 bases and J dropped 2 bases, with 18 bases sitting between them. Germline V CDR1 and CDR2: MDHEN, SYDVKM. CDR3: CASSSLETGLSKNIQYF. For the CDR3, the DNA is TGTGCCAGCAGTTCCCTCGAGACGGGGCTTTCCAAAAACATTCAGTACTTC.

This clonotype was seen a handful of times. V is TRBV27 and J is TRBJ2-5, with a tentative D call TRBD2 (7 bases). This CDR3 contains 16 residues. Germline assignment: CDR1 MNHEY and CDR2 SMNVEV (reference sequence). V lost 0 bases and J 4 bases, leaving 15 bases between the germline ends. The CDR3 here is CASSLSGGGARETQYF. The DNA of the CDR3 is TGTGCCAGCAGTTTATCCGGTGGGGGGGCAAGAGAGACCCAGTACTTC.

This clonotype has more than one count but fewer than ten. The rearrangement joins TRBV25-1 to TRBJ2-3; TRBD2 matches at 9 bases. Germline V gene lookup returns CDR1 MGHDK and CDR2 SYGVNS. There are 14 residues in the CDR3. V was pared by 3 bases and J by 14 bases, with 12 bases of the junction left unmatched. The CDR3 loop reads CASSDPTRGRDPYF. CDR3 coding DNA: TGTGCCAGCAGTGACCCGACCCGCGGGAGGGACCCGTATTTT.

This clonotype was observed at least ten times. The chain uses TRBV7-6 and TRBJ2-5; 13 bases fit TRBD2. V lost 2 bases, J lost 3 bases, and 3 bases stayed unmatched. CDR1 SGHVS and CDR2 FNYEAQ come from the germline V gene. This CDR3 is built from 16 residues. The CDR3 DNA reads TGTGCCAGCAGCTTATGGACTAGCGGGAGCAAAGAGACCCAGTACTTC. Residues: CASSLWTSGSKETQYF.

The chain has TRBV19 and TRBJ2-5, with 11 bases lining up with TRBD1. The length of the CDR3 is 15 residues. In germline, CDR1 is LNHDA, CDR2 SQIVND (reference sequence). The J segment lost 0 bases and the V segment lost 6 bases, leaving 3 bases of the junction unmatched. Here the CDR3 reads CASSWTGGYQETQYF. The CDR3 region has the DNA TGTGCCAGTAGCTGGACAGGGGGCTACCAAGAGACCCAGTACTTC.

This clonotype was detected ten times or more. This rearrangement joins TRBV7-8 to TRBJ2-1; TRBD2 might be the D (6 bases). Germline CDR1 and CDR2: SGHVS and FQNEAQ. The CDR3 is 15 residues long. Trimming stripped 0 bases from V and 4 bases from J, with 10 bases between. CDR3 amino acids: CASSLAGGPYNEQFF. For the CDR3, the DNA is TGTGCCAGCAGCTTAGCGGGAGGCCCTTACAATGAGCAGTTCTTC. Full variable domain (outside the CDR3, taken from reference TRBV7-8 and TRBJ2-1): GAGVSQSPRYKVAKRGQDVALRCDPISGHVSLFWYQQALGQGPEFLTYFQNEAQLDKSGLPSDRFFAERPEGSVSTLKIQRTQQEDSAVYLCASSLAGGPYNEQFFGPGTRLTVL.

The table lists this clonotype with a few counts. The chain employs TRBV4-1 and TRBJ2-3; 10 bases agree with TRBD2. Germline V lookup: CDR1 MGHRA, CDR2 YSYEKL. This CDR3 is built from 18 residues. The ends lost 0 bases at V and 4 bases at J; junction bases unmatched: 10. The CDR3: CASSQEPPGAGGSDTQYF. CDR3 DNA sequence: TGCGCCAGCAGCCAAGAGCCGCCGGGAGCGGGAGGGTCAGATACGCAGTATTTT.

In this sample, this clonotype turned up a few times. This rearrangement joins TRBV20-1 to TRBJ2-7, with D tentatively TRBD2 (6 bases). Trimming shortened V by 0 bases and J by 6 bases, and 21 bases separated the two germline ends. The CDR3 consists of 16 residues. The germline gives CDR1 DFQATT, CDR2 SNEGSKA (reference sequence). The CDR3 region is CSARDWKAFGGVEQYF. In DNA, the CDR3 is TGCAGTGCTAGAGATTGGAAGGCCTTTGGAGGGGTCGAGCAGTACTTC.

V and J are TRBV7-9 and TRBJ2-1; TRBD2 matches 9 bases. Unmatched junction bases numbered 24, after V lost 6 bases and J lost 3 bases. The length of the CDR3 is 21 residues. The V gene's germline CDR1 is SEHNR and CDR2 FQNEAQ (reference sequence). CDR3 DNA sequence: TGTGCCAGCAGTTCACGTCCGTCGGGACTAGCACGAAGAAGGAACTACAATGAGCAGTTCTTC. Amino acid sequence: CASSSRPSGLARRRNYNEQFF.

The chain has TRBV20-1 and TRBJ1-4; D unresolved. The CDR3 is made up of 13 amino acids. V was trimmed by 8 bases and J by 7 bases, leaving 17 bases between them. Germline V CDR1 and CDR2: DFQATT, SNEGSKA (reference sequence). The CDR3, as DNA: TGCAGTACCGACGGTAGTATGGGTGAAAAACTGTTTTTT. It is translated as CSTDGSMGEKLFF.

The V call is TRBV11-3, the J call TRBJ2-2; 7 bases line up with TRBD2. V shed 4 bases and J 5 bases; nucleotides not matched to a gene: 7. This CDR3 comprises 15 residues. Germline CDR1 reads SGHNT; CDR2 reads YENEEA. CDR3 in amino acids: CASSSGGSQTGELFF. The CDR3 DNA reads TGTGCCAGCAGCTCGGGCGGGAGCCAGACCGGGGAGCTGTTTTTT. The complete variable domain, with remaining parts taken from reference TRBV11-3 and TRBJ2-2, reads EAGVVQSPRYKIIEKKQPVAFWCNPISGHNTLYWYLQNLGQGPELLIRYENEEAVDDSQLPKDRFSAERLKGVDSTLKIQPAELGDSAVYLCASSSGGSQTGELFFGEGSRLTVL.

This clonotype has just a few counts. This CDR3 reads CASTNLGRRRTDTQYF. The CDR3, as DNA: TGTGCCAGCACCAACTTAGGACGGAGACGCACAGATACGCAGTATTTT. The chain recombines TRBV11-2 with TRBJ2-3; D is ambiguous. Between the trimmed V and J ends, which lost 7 bases and 1 base, there was a span of 18 bases. CDR1 is SGHAT, CDR2 FQNNGV, per germline. CDR3 length: 16 residues.

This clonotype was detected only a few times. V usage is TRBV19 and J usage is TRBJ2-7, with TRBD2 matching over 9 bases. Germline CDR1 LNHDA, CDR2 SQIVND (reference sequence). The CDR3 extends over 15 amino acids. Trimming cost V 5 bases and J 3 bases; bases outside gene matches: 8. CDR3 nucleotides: TGTGCCAGTAGTGCCCGGGCTAGCGGGAACTACGAGCAGTACGTC. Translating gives CASSARASGNYEQYV.

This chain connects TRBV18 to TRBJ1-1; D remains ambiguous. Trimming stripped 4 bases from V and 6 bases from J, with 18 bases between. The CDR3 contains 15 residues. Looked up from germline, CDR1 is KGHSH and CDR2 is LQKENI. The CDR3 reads CASSQKNIDQAEAFF. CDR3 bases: TGTGCCAGCTCACAAAAAAATATTGATCAGGCTGAAGCTTTCTTT. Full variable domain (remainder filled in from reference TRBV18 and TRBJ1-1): NAGVMQNPRHLVRRRGQEARLRCSPMKGHSHVYWYRQLPEEGLKFMVYLQKENIIDESGMPKERFSAEFPKEGPSILRIQQVVRGDSAAYFCASSQKNIDQAEAFFGQGTRLTVV.

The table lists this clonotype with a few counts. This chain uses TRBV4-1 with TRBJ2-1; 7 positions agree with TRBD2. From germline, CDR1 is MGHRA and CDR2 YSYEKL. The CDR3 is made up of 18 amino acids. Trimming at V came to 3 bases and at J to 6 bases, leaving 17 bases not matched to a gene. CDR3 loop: CASSHPLGRTKRGNEQFF. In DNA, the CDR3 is TGCGCCAGCAGCCATCCCCTGGGGCGGACCAAGCGGGGCAATGAGCAGTTCTTC.

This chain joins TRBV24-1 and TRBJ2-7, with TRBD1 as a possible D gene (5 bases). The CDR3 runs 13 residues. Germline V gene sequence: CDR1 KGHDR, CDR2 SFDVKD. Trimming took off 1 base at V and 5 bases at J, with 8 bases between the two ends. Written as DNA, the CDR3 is TGTGCCACCAGTGATTTAAGCAGGGACGAGCAGTACTTC. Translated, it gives CATSDLSRDEQYF.

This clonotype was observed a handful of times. CDR3 in DNA: TGTGCCAGCAGCCAAGTTCAGAGCTATGGCTACACCTTC. This sequence encodes CASSQVQSYGYTF. The V and J genes are TRBV14 and TRBJ1-2; D not resolved. With 1 base removed from V and 4 bases from J, the gap between germline ends came to 7 bases. The CDR3 consists of 13 residues. Germline V gene data show CDR1 as SGHDN and CDR2 as FVKESK.

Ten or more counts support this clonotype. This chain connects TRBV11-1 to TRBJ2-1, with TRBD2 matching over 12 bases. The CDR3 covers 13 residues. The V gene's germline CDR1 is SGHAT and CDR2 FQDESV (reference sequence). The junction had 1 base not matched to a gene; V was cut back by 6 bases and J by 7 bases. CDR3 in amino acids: CASRLAGGNEQFF. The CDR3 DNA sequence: TGTGCCAGCAGACTAGCGGGAGGTAATGAGCAGTTCTTC.

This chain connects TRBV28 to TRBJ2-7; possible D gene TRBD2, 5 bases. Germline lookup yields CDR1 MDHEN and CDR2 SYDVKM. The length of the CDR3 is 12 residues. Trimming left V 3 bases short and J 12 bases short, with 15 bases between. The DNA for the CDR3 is TGTGCCAGCAGTTTGTCTCTCACCGAGGGGTACTTC. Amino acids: CASSLSLTEGYF. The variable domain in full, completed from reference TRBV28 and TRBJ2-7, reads DVKVTQSSRYLVKRTGEKVFLECVQDMDHENMFWYRQDPGLGLRLIYFSYDVKMKEKGDIPEGYSVSREKKERFSLILESASTNQTSMYLCASSLSLTEGYFGPGTRLTVT.

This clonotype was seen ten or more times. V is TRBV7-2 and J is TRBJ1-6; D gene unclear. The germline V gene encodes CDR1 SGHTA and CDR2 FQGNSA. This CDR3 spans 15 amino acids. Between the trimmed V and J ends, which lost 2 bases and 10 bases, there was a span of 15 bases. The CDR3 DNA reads TGTGCCAGCAGCTTATCTATATTGGCGGGGTCACCCCTCCACTTT. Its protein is CASSLSILAGSPLHF.

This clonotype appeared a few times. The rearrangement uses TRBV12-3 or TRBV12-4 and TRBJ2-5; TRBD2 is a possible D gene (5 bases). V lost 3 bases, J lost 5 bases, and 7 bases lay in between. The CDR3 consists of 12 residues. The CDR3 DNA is TGTGCCAGCAGTTTCTCGGGGGAGACCCAGTACTTC. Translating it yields CASSFSGETQYF.

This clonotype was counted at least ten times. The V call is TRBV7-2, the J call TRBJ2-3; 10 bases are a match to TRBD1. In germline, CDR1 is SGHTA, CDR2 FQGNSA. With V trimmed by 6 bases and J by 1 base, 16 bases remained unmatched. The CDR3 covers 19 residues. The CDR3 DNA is TGTGCCAGCAGACCCGACAGGGGGCTCAGGTGGTTCGGCACAGATACGCAGTATTTT. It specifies CASRPDRGLRWFGTDTQYF.

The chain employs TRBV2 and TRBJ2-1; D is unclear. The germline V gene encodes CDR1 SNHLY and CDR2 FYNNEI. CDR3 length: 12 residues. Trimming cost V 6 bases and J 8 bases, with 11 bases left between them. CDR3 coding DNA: TGTGCCAGCAGCCGCAGCAGGCATGAGCAGTTCTTC. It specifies CASSRSRHEQFF.